Sequencing of this TCR beta chain was carried out in a study of PD-L1 blockade in urothelial cancer. Looking at the study overall: In 2014, patients got going on atezolizumab, taking 1,200 mg intravenously every 3 weeks. Prior chemotherapy regimens per patient numbered 0 to 3. Samples of blood were analyzed 3 weeks (second dose) and 6 weeks after treatment start.

This CDR3 has 15 amino acids. V was clipped by 7 bases and J by 9 bases; unmatched bases: 11. Germline CDR1 and CDR2: LNHDA and SQIVND (reference sequence). Repertoires were generated with immunoSEQ multiplex PCR, while TCRdb's copy carries only in-frame clones and drops some. The sample lists about 28,000 clones, roughly 80% occurring once. Study results and limitations: Pretreatment peripheral blood TCR clonality that fell below the median predicted better survival among the patients studied.

In regard to this clone: Its antigen is not known.

The chain joins TRBV19 to TRBJ1-5; TRBD1 agrees at 11 bases. The receptor's source is a man aged 45-60 years with urothelial cancer. The sequenced sample was PBMCs, obtained around atezolizumab (anti-PD-L1) treatment. The CDR3 is CASKSSGQGALPQHF. CDR3 nucleotide sequence: TGTGCCAGTAAAAGCTCAGGACAGGGGGCCTTGCCCCAGCATTTT. The full variable domain, with the rest looked up from reference TRBV19 and TRBJ1-5, is DGGITQSPKYLFRKEGQNVTLSCEQNLNHDAMYWYRQDPGQGLRLIYYSQIVNDFQKGDIAEGYSVSREKKESFPLTVTSAQKNPTAFYLCASKSSGQGALPQHFGDGTRLSIL.